The 27 T cell receptor beta chains below all came from one sample that was sequenced in a study of blood T cell repertoires in COVID-19 (dated by TCRdb to 2018 to 2021). The library relied on the immunoSEQ multiplex PCR assay. Entries here come from immuneACCESS through TCRdb and include only in-frame sequences with V and J called. Some clones fail to appear in such tables; in the studies checked, an unresolved V gene covers under half of the shortfall, and the cause of the remainder is unknown. The sample contains 150,000 or so clones, around 85% of them found a single time. Clones ranked in the top ten supply approximately 0.6% of the sample. Sequencing was carried out using peripheral blood. These receptor sequences come from a man between 60 and 75 years old with COVID-19, enrolled during active disease.

This chain links TRBV19 with TRBJ2-3; 7 positions match TRBD2. There are 15 residues in the CDR3. The germline gives CDR1 LNHDA, CDR2 SQIVND (reference sequence). Germline trimming cut 1 base from V and 2 bases from J; bases unmatched to any gene: 3. Written as DNA, the CDR3 is TGTGCCAGTAGTATAGGTCTAGCGGACACAGATACGCAGTATTTT. This gives the protein CASSIGLADTDTQYF.

This chain joins TRBV28 and TRBJ2-1; TRBD1 matches 7 bases. The length of the CDR3 is 15 residues. Per the germline V gene, CDR1 is MDHEN and CDR2 is SYDVKM. Trimming at V came to 6 bases and at J to 5 bases, leaving 10 bases not matched to a gene. Here the CDR3 DNA reads TGTGCCAGCAGCTTTGAAGGGGGCGGCCACAATGAGCAGTTCTTC. As protein: CASSFEGGGHNEQFF. The variable domain in full, with the rest retrieved from reference TRBV28 and TRBJ2-1, is DVKVTQSSRYLVKRTGEKVFLECVQDMDHENMFWYRQDPGLGLRLIYFSYDVKMKEKGDIPEGYSVSREKKERFSLILESASTNQTSMYLCASSFEGGGHNEQFFGPGTRLTVL.

This sequence joins TRBV6-4 and TRBJ2-2; no clear D. Trimming shortened V by 5 bases and J by 2 bases, and 6 bases separated the two germline ends. Germline V gene sequence: CDR1 MRHNA, CDR2 SNTAGT. This CDR3 is built from 13 residues. This CDR3 reads CASSPQNTGELFF. CDR3 nucleotides: TGTGCCAGCAGTCCACAAAACACCGGGGAGCTGTTTTTT.

This chain connects TRBV7-2 to TRBJ1-6; D perhaps matches TRBD1 (6 bases). In germline, CDR1 is SGHTA, CDR2 FQGNSA. V was trimmed by 3 bases and J by 7 bases, leaving 13 bases between them. The CDR3 loop spans 15 amino acids. The CDR3 DNA reads TGTGCCAGCAGCTTGGGGACGGGGACAAATTCACCCCTCCACTTT. Its protein product is CASSLGTGTNSPLHF.

The chain uses TRBV7-8 and TRBJ2-7; 8 nucleotides match TRBD2. Germline V gene lookup returns CDR1 SGHVS and CDR2 FQNEAQ. The CDR3 extends over 15 amino acids. V was clipped by 0 bases and J by 1 base; unmatched bases: 2. CDR3 residues: CASSLATGGSYEQYF. CDR3 bases: TGTGCCAGCAGCTTAGCGACGGGAGGGTCCTACGAGCAGTACTTC.

The V and J genes are TRBV15 and TRBJ2-3, with TRBD2 matching 9 bases. Germline CDR1 is LNHNV and CDR2 is YYDKDF (reference sequence). CDR3 length: 15 residues. V dropped 7 bases and J dropped 2; count of bases not matched to a gene: 7. Here the CDR3 DNA reads TGTGCCACCACAGAGGGACTAGCTAACACAGATACGCAGTATTTT. Its protein product is CATTEGLANTDTQYF.

V and J are TRBV7-2 and TRBJ2-3; D not certain. CDR1 is SGHTA and CDR2 is FQGNSA in the germline V gene. This CDR3 contains 16 residues. Trimming took off 4 bases at V and 0 bases at J, with 14 bases between the two ends. The CDR3 region is CASSSYVGSSTDTQYF. DNA for the CDR3: TGTGCCAGCAGCTCCTATGTGGGCAGCAGCACAGATACGCAGTATTTT.

V is TRBV7-2 and J is TRBJ2-7; D ambiguous. Trimming cost V 5 bases and J 3 bases, with 8 bases left between them. CDR1 is SGHTA and CDR2 is FQGNSA in the germline V gene. This CDR3 has 12 residues. The CDR3 spells CASSQGVYEQYF. The CDR3 DNA sequence: TGTGCCAGCAGCCAAGGAGTCTACGAGCAGTACTTC.

This clone was counted only a few times. The chain joins TRBV7-9 to TRBJ1-3; possible D gene TRBD1, 6 bases. The ends were cut back, 4 bases at V and 0 bases at J, with 10 bases in the middle. Germline assignment: CDR1 SEHNR and CDR2 FQNEAQ (reference sequence). The CDR3 totals 15 residues. The DNA for the CDR3 is TGTGCCAGCAGCTCAGACAGGAGCTCTGGAAACACCATATATTTT. Translating gives CASSSDRSSGNTIYF.

The J gene is TRBJ1-6, the V gene TRBV7-8; the D is unclear. The V and J ends lost 3 bases and 6 bases respectively, with 9 bases between them. This CDR3 is 14 amino acids long. From germline, CDR1 is SGHVS and CDR2 FQNEAQ. The CDR3 protein is CASSFGSGNSPLHF. Here the CDR3 DNA reads TGTGCCAGCAGCTTTGGTTCGGGTAATTCACCCCTCCACTTT. Drawing the rest from reference TRBV7-8 and TRBJ1-6, the complete variable domain is GAGVSQSPRYKVAKRGQDVALRCDPISGHVSLFWYQQALGQGPEFLTYFQNEAQLDKSGLPSDRFFAERPEGSVSTLKIQRTQQEDSAVYLCASSFGSGNSPLHFGNGTRLTVT.

This clone was found a few times. The chain recombines TRBV29-1 with TRBJ1-4; D might be TRBD1 (6 bases). Germline CDR1 SQVTM, CDR2 ANQGSEA. Between the trimmed V and J ends, which lost 6 bases and 5 bases, there was a span of 16 bases. The CDR3 has 14 amino acids. The CDR3 nucleotides read TGCAGCGTCCTCCTAAGGGGGGGCAATGAAAAACTGTTTTTT. Its protein is CSVLLRGGNEKLFF.

This chain uses TRBV28 with TRBJ1-6; TRBD1 aligns across 10 bases. The CDR3 covers 16 residues. Germline trimming cut 9 bases from V and 4 bases from J; bases unmatched to any gene: 9. Germline loops: CDR1 MDHEN, CDR2 SYDVKM. The CDR3 is CASNGQGVIYNSPLHF. The CDR3 region has the DNA TGTGCCAGTAACGGACAGGGGGTTATATATAATTCACCCCTCCACTTT. Full variable domain (outside the CDR3, taken from reference TRBV28 and TRBJ1-6): DVKVTQSSRYLVKRTGEKVFLECVQDMDHENMFWYRQDPGLGLRLIYFSYDVKMKEKGDIPEGYSVSREKKERFSLILESASTNQTSMYLCASNGQGVIYNSPLHFGNGTRLTVT.

Written as DNA, the CDR3 is TGTGCCAGCAGTGGAGCGGGGGGGAACAATGAGCAGTTCTTC. Protein: CASSGAGGNNEQFF. The chain couples TRBV6-4 to TRBJ2-1; 10 nucleotides agree with TRBD2. Germline lookup yields CDR1 MRHNA and CDR2 SNTAGT. This CDR3 region has 14 residues. V gave up 4 bases and J gave up 5 bases; unmatched junction bases: 2.

The genes are TRBV27 and TRBJ2-1; the D gene is possibly TRBD1 (6 bases). This CDR3 contains 19 residues. V lost 5 bases and J 0 bases, leaving 23 bases between the germline ends. The germline V gene has CDR1 MNHEY and CDR2 SMNVEV (reference sequence). Here the CDR3 DNA reads TGTGCCAGCAGTCCAAGGGGGTCCCGCCCCGAGGGCTCCTACAATGAGCAGTTCTTC. This sequence encodes CASSPRGSRPEGSYNEQFF.

A word on this clone: This sample also contains other DNA sequences that code for the same CDR3. The chain joins TRBV19 to TRBJ2-7, with 8 nucleotides matching TRBD1. The CDR3 is 17 residues long. The ends lost 3 bases at V and 0 bases at J; junction bases unmatched: 10. In germline, CDR1 is LNHDA, CDR2 SQIVND (reference sequence). The CDR3 region is CASSIGGWQGASYEQYF. In DNA form, the CDR3 reads TGTGCCAGTAGTATCGGAGGGTGGCAGGGGGCCTCCTACGAGCAGTACTTC. Full variable domain (remainder filled in from reference TRBV19 and TRBJ2-7): DGGITQSPKYLFRKEGQNVTLSCEQNLNHDAMYWYRQDPGQGLRLIYYSQIVNDFQKGDIAEGYSVSREKKESFPLTVTSAQKNPTAFYLCASSIGGWQGASYEQYFGPGTRLTVT.

V gene TRBV3-1 (or the pseudogene TRBV3-2) combines with J gene TRBJ1-1, with D uncertain. This CDR3 is built from 17 residues. V gave up 0 bases and J gave up 0 bases, with 14 bases separating them. The germline V gene encodes CDR1 LGHDT and CDR2 YNNKEL (reference sequence). The CDR3, as DNA: TGTGCCAGCAGCCAAGAGGGCGACGGGGTGGTGAACACTGAAGCTTTCTTT. It yields the protein CASSQEGDGVVNTEAFF.

The gene calls are TRBV7-2 and TRBJ1-5; no firm D call. The V gene lost 0 bases and the J gene lost 0 bases, with 6 bases spanning the gap. Germline V gene lookup returns CDR1 SGHTA and CDR2 FQGNSA. The CDR3 runs to 15 residues. The CDR3 DNA sequence: TGTGCCAGCAGCTTAGCCGTAGCTAGCAATCAGCCCCAGCATTTT. It specifies CASSLAVASNQPQHF. Together with reference TRBV7-2 and TRBJ1-5, the CDR3 gives the full variable domain: GAGVSQSPSNKVTEKGKDVELRCDPISGHTALYWYRQSLGQGLEFLIYFQGNSAPDKSGLPSDRFSAERTGGSVSTLTIQRTQQEDSAVYLCASSLAVASNQPQHFGDGTRLSIL.

This clone was seen just once. The chain links TRBV28 to TRBJ1-2; 8 nucleotides line up with TRBD1. Looked up from germline, CDR1 is MDHEN and CDR2 is SYDVKM. Trimming at V came to 5 bases and at J to 5 bases, leaving 7 bases not matched to a gene. The CDR3 totals 14 residues. This CDR3 reads CASSSPGGRYGYTF. The CDR3 nucleotides read TGTGCCAGCAGTAGCCCAGGGGGCCGGTATGGCTACACCTTC.

This clone was seen once. The CDR3 DNA reads as TGTGCCAGCAGCGTTCAGGGATTAGATGAAAAACTGTTTTTT. Its protein product is CASSVQGLDEKLFF. The chain combines TRBV9 with TRBJ1-4; D may be TRBD1 (5 bases). This CDR3 is built from 14 residues. The V end lost 2 bases, the J end lost 6 bases, and 11 bases lay between the germline ends. Germline assignment: CDR1 SGDLS and CDR2 YYNGEE.

The chain joins TRBV6-6 to TRBJ2-5; possible D gene TRBD2, 7 bases. Germline CDR1 and CDR2: MNHNY and SVGAGI (reference sequence). This CDR3 comprises 15 residues. CDR3 in DNA: TGTGTCACTTACGACCAGGGGACTAACCAAGAGACCCAGTACTTC. Encoded protein: CVTYDQGTNQETQYF.

This clone was found once. The chain carries TRBV9 and TRBJ1-2; perhaps TRBD1 as D (6 bases). The CDR3 consists of 16 residues. Between the trimmed V and J ends, which lost 0 bases and 0 bases, there was a span of 12 bases. CDR1 and CDR2 from the germline V gene are SGDLS and YYNGEE. The CDR3 region is CASSVEGRGANYGYTF. The CDR3 DNA reads TGTGCCAGCAGCGTAGAGGGCAGGGGAGCTAACTATGGCTACACCTTC.

This rearrangement joins TRBV30 to TRBJ1-2; possible D gene TRBD1, 6 bases. The length of the CDR3 is 11 residues. Germline V CDR1 and CDR2: GTSNPN, SVGIG (reference sequence). V was cut by 8 bases and J by 8 bases, with 15 bases left in between. The CDR3 sequence: CAGGRGEGYTF. In DNA, the CDR3 is TGTGCCGGGGGCAGGGGCGAAGGCTACACCTTC. The full variable domain, rest sourced from reference TRBV30 and TRBJ1-2, is SQTIHQWPATLVQPVGSPLSLECTVEGTSNPNLYWYRQAAGRGLQLLFYSVGIGQISSEVPQNLSASRPQDRQFILSSKKLLLSDSGFYLCAGGRGEGYTFGSGTRLTVV.

This chain links TRBV25-1 with TRBJ2-4; weak D call: TRBD2 (6 bases). The V end was cut by 10 bases, the J end by 5 bases, with 15 bases between. The CDR3 runs to 13 residues. The V gene's germline CDR1 is MGHDK and CDR2 SYGVNS. The chain's CDR3 is CATTGLGENIQYF. For the CDR3, the DNA is TGTGCCACCACGGGACTCGGCGAAAACATTCAGTACTTC. The complete variable domain, with remaining parts taken from reference TRBV25-1 and TRBJ2-4, reads EADIYQTPRYLVIGTGKKITLECSQTMGHDKMYWYQQDPGMELHLIHYSYGVNSTEKGDLSSESTVSRIRTEHFPLTLESARPSHTSQYLCATTGLGENIQYFGAGTRLSVL.

The chain joins TRBV4-3 to TRBJ2-3; 11 nucleotides agree with TRBD2. V lost 1 base, J lost 2 bases, and 5 bases stayed unmatched. The CDR3 has 17 amino acids. The V gene's germline CDR1 is LGHNA and CDR2 YSLEER. The CDR3 nucleotides are TGCGCCAGCAGCCAAGTGGGTAGCGGGGGGGCCACAGATACGCAGTATTTT. Amino acid sequence: CASSQVGSGGATDTQYF.

The CDR3 region is CASSPYRNSGNTIYF. The CDR3 nucleotides are TGTGCCAGCAGCCCATACAGGAACTCTGGAAACACCATATATTTT. The gene calls are TRBV27 and TRBJ1-3, with a possible D match to TRBD1 (5 bases). This CDR3 comprises 15 residues. Germline V gene data show CDR1 as MNHEY and CDR2 as SMNVEV (reference sequence). V was shortened by 6 bases and J by 0 bases, with 12 bases between the two germline ends.

The J gene is TRBJ1-5, the V gene TRBV21-1. TRBV21-1 is shown as a pseudogene. CDR3 length equals 16 residues. CDR3 bases: TGTGCCAGCAGCAAAGATGGAGTCTATAGCAATCAGCCCCAGCATTTT. Its translation: CASSKDGVYSNQPQHF.

The chain links TRBV7-8 to TRBJ1-2, with 7 bases identical to TRBD1. Germline V gene sequence: CDR1 SGHVS, CDR2 FQNEAQ. The junction had 14 bases not matched to a gene; V was cut back by 5 bases and J by 8 bases. The CDR3 consists of 15 residues. CDR3: CASSQPLPGTEGYTF. As DNA, the CDR3 is TGTGCCAGCAGCCAACCGCTTCCTGGGACAGAAGGCTACACCTTC.